This TCR beta chain was profiled in a study of response to subunit inactivated influenza vaccine. TCRdb passed the RT-PCR reads through MiXCR, listing each CDR3 protein once. The sample shows 500,000 to 600,000 distinct CDR3 sequences, roughly 15% of them seen only once. The CDR3 has 15 amino acids. V lost 0 bases, J lost 3 bases, and 12 bases lay in between. Germline CDR1 is LGHDT and CDR2 is YNNKEL (reference sequence). Sequencing used PBMCs from blood, obtained roughly 13 days after vaccination. This sequence joins TRBV3-1 and TRBJ2-7; unclear D gene. The origin of this receptor is a man over 45 who received an inactivated influenza vaccine. The CDR3 coding sequence is TGTGCCAGCAGCCAAGAGCGTTCTAGTTTCTACGAGCAGTACTTC. Translated, it gives CASSQERSSFYEQYF.